This T cell receptor beta chain came from a study of cytomegalovirus exposure and HLA in healthy donors. About the study: It was reported in a later analysis that the 120 or so validation repertoires used the same platform as the 666 first-cohort repertoires. Notes on the study in general: The listing of some 170 TCR beta chains classed them as cytomegalovirus-associated. Specificity of a few CMV-associated chains for CMV antigens was verified in vitro.

Data came from immunoSEQ multiplex PCR; TCRdb stores just in-frame clones and leaves some out. The table records 200,000 or so clones, approximately 84% of them present only once. This clone showed up just a few times. Its specificity is not known. The CDR3 runs 16 residues. V shed 6 bases, J shed 9 bases, and the junction held 16 bases outside the gene matches. Germline V gene data show CDR1 as SEHNR and CDR2 as FQNEAQ (reference sequence). The donors formed part of the 120-subject validation cohort, distinct from the roughly 730-subject first cohort. The sequenced sample was PBMCs. V usage is TRBV7-9 and J usage is TRBJ2-1; 8 bases align to TRBD1. The clonotype originates from a man aged 18 to 30 in good health and CMV-seropositive. The CDR3 sequence: CASRPIPGQEGVEQFF. The CDR3 DNA reads TGTGCCAGCAGACCCATCCCGGGACAGGAGGGGGTTGAGCAGTTCTTC.